This T cell receptor beta chain was obtained from a study of T cell repertoires in cytomegalovirus infection. For the study at large: It was recently identified HLA-C-restricted and well-studied HLA-B-restricted CMV epitopes that the study used.

General study results and limits: Clonotype analysis showed dominance of the ex vivo response by HLA-C-restricted CMV-specific TCR beta clonotypes.

TCRdb re-derived calls from the reads in MiXCR, one entry per CDR3 protein. The table lists roughly 800,000 distinct CDR3 sequences, 25% to 35% of them singletons, with approximately 14% in the top ten. This clonotype was detected only a few times. Its antigen is not identified. There are 16 residues in the CDR3. Looked up from germline, CDR1 is MNHEY and CDR2 is SMNVEV (reference sequence). V was cut by 5 bases and J by 0 bases, with 11 bases left in between. The sample here was cultured CD8+ T cells from PBMCs, taken from culture after CMV antigen stimulation. This sequence was found in a human donor in good health (CMV status not recorded). Some clones in this sample may be carry-over from other donors' samples. The chain joins TRBV27 to TRBJ1-6, with D unresolved. The CDR3 here is CASSLIVSSYNSPLHF. The CDR3 DNA reads TGTGCCAGCAGTCTTATAGTGAGCTCCTATAATTCACCCCTCCACTTT.